This TCR beta chain came from a study of radiotherapy plus CTLA-4 blockade in lung cancer. About the research overall: Overall, around 19% of patients showed an objective response, while over 25% attained disease control.

CDR3 length equals 12 residues. V was clipped by 5 bases and J by 5 bases, with 11 bases between them. Germline values: CDR1 SGHRS, CDR2 YFSETQ. General study points: After radiotherapy and ipilimumab, tumor-derived clones expanded in peripheral blood. Early blood T cell clone dynamics, with interferon-beta, were reported to best predict response.

As concerns this clone: Its antigen remains unknown.

This table comes from immunoSEQ multiplex PCR, and its TCRdb copy is limited to in-frame clones, with some not included. The data hold roughly 90,000 clones, with around nine tenths observed a single time. The specimen was peripheral blood, collected from a patient treated with radiotherapy plus ipilimumab. This TCR was sampled from a human donor with non-small cell lung cancer that progressed on radiotherapy plus ipilimumab. J is TRBJ2-7 and V is TRBV5-1; weak D call: TRBD2 (5 bases). In DNA form, the CDR3 reads TGCGCCAGCAGACGGGAACTAAACGAGCAGTACTTC. Protein sequence: CASRRELNEQYF.